What follows are 22 T cell receptor beta chains derived from one specimen sequenced in a study of Graves' ophthalmopathy and Graves' hyperthyroidism. The authors amplified TCR beta CDR3 regions from RNA transcripts. The first round was an RT-PCR with HTBI primers, and the second round was a multiplex PCR. TCRdb used MiXCR to reprocess the multiplex PCR reads, holding one entry per CDR3 protein. This sample has 300,000 or so distinct CDR3 sequences, with around a sixth found just once. The sequenced sample was peripheral blood. The receptors originated from an adult man with Graves' ophthalmopathy.

This clonotype was counted ten times or more. This chain uses TRBV2 with TRBJ2-5, with D tentatively TRBD2 (6 bases). The V and J ends lost 3 bases and 0 bases respectively, with 11 bases between them. This CDR3 region has 15 residues. The germline gives CDR1 SNHLY, CDR2 FYNNEI. The CDR3, as DNA: TGTGCCAGCAGTGATGCCTTAGCGGACCAAGAGACCCAGTACTTC. As protein: CASSDALADQETQYF.

This clonotype was detected many times. This chain links TRBV7-2 with TRBJ1-6; the D gene is possibly TRBD1 (6 bases). There are 18 residues in the CDR3. Trimming removed 5 bases at V and 9 bases at J, with 26 bases between. Germline loops: CDR1 SGHTA, CDR2 FQGNSA. This CDR3 reads CASSLSGAGVQGISPLHF. The CDR3 DNA reads TGTGCCAGCAGCCTGTCAGGGGCAGGGGTTCAGGGGATTTCACCCCTCCACTTT.

This clonotype is medium-sized within its sample. J is TRBJ1-1 and V is TRBV11-2, with a tentative D call TRBD1 (6 bases). Looked up from germline, CDR1 is SGHAT and CDR2 is FQNNGV. Deletions cut 0 bases from V and 5 bases from J, with 10 bases between. This CDR3 has 14 amino acids. The CDR3 nucleotides are TGTGCCAGCAGCTTAGAGGGGGCAGGGACTGAAGCTTTCTTT. This encodes CASSLEGAGTEAFF. Drawing the rest from reference TRBV11-2 and TRBJ1-1, the complete variable domain is EAGVAQSPRYKIIEKRQSVAFWCNPISGHATLYWYQQILGQGPKLLIQFQNNGVVDDSQLPKDRFSAERLKGVDSTLKIQPAKLEDSAVYLCASSLEGAGTEAFFGQGTRLTVV.

Ten or more counts support this clonotype. The chain carries TRBV30 and TRBJ1-1, with D possibly matching TRBD1 (6 bases). Deletions cut 1 base from V and 8 bases from J, with 11 bases between. This CDR3 is built from 12 residues. Germline values: CDR1 GTSNPN, CDR2 SVGIG (reference sequence). The CDR3 loop is CAWSADRSEAFF. The CDR3 DNA reads TGTGCCTGGAGTGCGGACAGATCAGAAGCTTTCTTT.

This rearrangement joins TRBV6-2 or TRBV6-3 to TRBJ2-5; D might be TRBD1 (5 bases). Trimming took off 9 bases at V and 4 bases at J, with 18 bases between the two ends. Germline-derived CDR1 and CDR2 are MNHEY and SVGEGT. This CDR3 is 14 amino acids long. The CDR3 nucleotides are TGTGCCAGTGATTACTCTGCTAGGGGAGAGACCCAGTACTTC. Translation: CASDYSARGETQYF.

In its sample, this clonotype was seen many times. The genes are TRBV13 and TRBJ2-5; D gene uncertain. The CDR3 consists of 13 residues. Deletions cut 5 bases from V and 1 base from J, with 8 bases between. Germline CDR1 is PRHDT and CDR2 is FYEKMQ (reference sequence). The CDR3 DNA follows: TGTGCCAGCAGCCCAAGCCTCCAAGAGACCCAGTACTTC. Protein product: CASSPSLQETQYF.

This chain uses TRBV7-2 with TRBJ2-2; D unresolved. V gave up 3 bases and J gave up 7 bases, with 6 bases separating them. The CDR3 loop spans 12 amino acids. Germline V gene data show CDR1 as SGHTA and CDR2 as FQGNSA. The CDR3 sequence: CASSFPRGELFF. Written as DNA, the CDR3 is TGTGCCAGCAGCTTCCCTCGCGGGGAGCTGTTTTTT.

This clonotype was counted many times. The chain couples TRBV3-1 to TRBJ2-7; D call uncertain. V dropped 1 base and J dropped 3 bases, with 4 bases sitting between them. There are 12 residues in the CDR3. Germline V lookup: CDR1 LGHDT, CDR2 YNNKEL (reference sequence). CDR3 DNA sequence: TGTGCCAGCAGCCAAGGCCACTACGAGCAGTACTTC. Protein: CASSQGHYEQYF.

This clonotype was recorded at least ten times. This chain connects TRBV4-2 to TRBJ2-5; no firm D call. V shed 0 bases and J shed 5 bases, with 10 bases lying between them. This CDR3 region has 14 residues. The germline V gene has CDR1 LGHNA and CDR2 YNFKEQ. The CDR3 loop is CASSQDVQSETQYF. In DNA, the CDR3 is TGTGCCAGCAGCCAAGATGTGCAGTCGGAGACCCAGTACTTC.

This clonotype was found many times. One base away lies a much larger clone, so this may be a sequencing read error. This likely comes from a read error, as the CDR3 has no conserved phenylalanine or tryptophan at its end. Here the CDR3 reads CSVGQGRLYGYTS. The CDR3 DNA reads as TGCAGCGTTGGTCAGGGGCGCCTCTATGGCTACACCTCC. V gene TRBV29-1 combines with J gene TRBJ1-2; D might be TRBD1 (6 bases). V was shortened by 4 bases and J by 4 bases, with 13 bases between the two germline ends. CDR3 length: 13 residues. Per the germline V gene, CDR1 is SQVTM and CDR2 is ANQGSEA.

This clonotype came up many times. CDR3 amino acids: CASSLGLAGGDTQYF. CDR3 nucleotide sequence: TGTGCCAGCAGTTTGGGACTAGCGGGTGGGGATACGCAGTATTTT. J is TRBJ2-3 and V is TRBV12-3 or TRBV12-4; 12 nucleotides agree with TRBD2. This CDR3 comprises 15 residues. V lost 3 bases, J lost 6 bases, and 4 bases stayed unmatched.

The sample holds many counts of this clonotype. The rearrangement joins TRBV11-2 to TRBJ2-5; 9 positions match TRBD1. The V and J ends lost 5 bases and 5 bases, in that order; junction bases with no gene match: 6. The V gene's germline CDR1 is SGHAT and CDR2 FQNNGV. This CDR3 has 14 amino acids. CDR3 nucleotides: TGTGCCAGCAGCCACGACAGGGGGGGGGAGACCCAGTACTTC. This encodes CASSHDRGGETQYF.

This clonotype was found many times. The V call is TRBV7-2, the J call TRBJ2-5, with 8 bases that match TRBD1. In germline, CDR1 is SGHTA, CDR2 FQGNSA. The CDR3 is made up of 13 amino acids. Germline trimming cut 8 bases from V and 5 bases from J; bases unmatched to any gene: 7. The CDR3, as DNA: TGTGCCAGCGGAAGGACAGGGCCGGAGACCCAGTACTTC. Protein: CASGRTGPETQYF.

This clonotype was picked up many times. This sequence joins TRBV7-2 and TRBJ1-3; D uncertain. Trimming shortened V by 0 bases and J by 0 bases, and 18 bases separated the two germline ends. The CDR3 has 19 amino acids. The germline V gene has CDR1 SGHTA and CDR2 FQGNSA. CDR3 sequence: CASSLAPPPQPLSGNTIYF. Written as DNA, the CDR3 is TGTGCCAGCAGCTTAGCGCCCCCACCGCAGCCGCTCTCTGGAAACACCATATATTTT. The full variable domain, in which reference TRBV7-2 and TRBJ1-3 provide the parts outside the CDR3, is GAGVSQSPSNKVTEKGKDVELRCDPISGHTALYWYRQSLGQGLEFLIYFQGNSAPDKSGLPSDRFSAERTGGSVSTLTIQRTQQEDSAVYLCASSLAPPPQPLSGNTIYFGEGSWLTVV.

This clonotype appeared many times. The chain recombines TRBV6-2 or TRBV6-3 with TRBJ1-1; D may be TRBD1 (5 bases). The germline V gene has CDR1 MNHEY and CDR2 SVGEGT. This CDR3 spans 13 amino acids. Trimming left V 3 bases short and J 7 bases short, with 12 bases between. CDR3 in amino acids: CASSYFLGDEAFF. CDR3 nucleotides: TGTGCCAGCAGTTATTTCCTAGGGGATGAAGCTTTCTTT.

This clonotype has a count of ten or more. The chain uses TRBV6-5 and TRBJ2-7; D not certain. Between the trimmed V and J ends, which lost 0 bases and 0 bases, there was a span of 3 bases. CDR1 MNHEY and CDR2 SVGAGI come from the germline V gene. This CDR3 is 13 amino acids long. The CDR3 is CASSYSNSYEQYF. CDR3 DNA sequence: TGTGCCAGCAGTTACTCTAACTCCTACGAGCAGTACTTC.

The gene calls are TRBV19 and TRBJ1-1; D is undetermined. Trimming left V 3 bases short and J 0 bases short, with 8 bases between. This CDR3 contains 14 residues. Germline V gene sequence: CDR1 LNHDA, CDR2 SQIVND (reference sequence). CDR3 in amino acids: CASSIPGMNTEAFF. CDR3 DNA sequence: TGTGCCAGTAGTATCCCGGGAATGAACACTGAAGCTTTCTTT.

This clonotype has a count of ten or more. The V and J genes are TRBV15 and TRBJ1-6; 8 bases are shared with TRBD1. V lost 3 bases and J lost 8; bases outside the gene matches: 3. Germline-derived CDR1 and CDR2 are LNHNV and YYDKDF (reference sequence). The CDR3 runs to 14 residues. The CDR3 here is CATSRTGVDSPLHF. Here the CDR3 DNA reads TGTGCCACCAGCAGGACAGGGGTTGATTCACCCCTCCACTTT.

This clonotype has at least ten counts. The chain combines TRBV12-3 or TRBV12-4 with TRBJ2-2; D uncertain. V shed 2 bases and J shed 5 bases, with 9 bases lying between them. CDR3 length equals 14 residues. The DNA of the CDR3 is TGTGCCAGCAGTTTAATCGCGGAGACCGGGGAGCTGTTTTTT. Protein: CASSLIAETGELFF.

There are many counts of this clonotype. The V call is TRBV6-2 or TRBV6-3, the J call TRBJ2-7; 9 nucleotides agree with TRBD1. The V gene end was trimmed by 6 bases and the J gene end by 2 bases; junction bases not matched to a gene: 5. Germline V gene data show CDR1 as MNHEY and CDR2 as SVGEGT. This CDR3 has 14 amino acids. CDR3 in amino acids: CASRLDRGTYEQYF. Here the CDR3 DNA reads TGTGCCAGCAGATTGGACAGGGGAACCTACGAGCAGTACTTC.

This clonotype occurred many times. The chain has TRBV5-5 and TRBJ2-5, with 10 bases fitting TRBD2. The trim removed 4 bases at V and 5 bases at J, leaving 8 bases unmatched. This CDR3 comprises 15 residues. CDR1 is SGHKS and CDR2 is YYEKEE in the germline V gene (reference sequence). The CDR3 protein is CASSDSGGFRETQYF. The CDR3 nucleotides read TGTGCCAGCAGCGATAGCGGGGGGTTCCGTGAGACCCAGTACTTC.

In regard to this clonotype: A read error is possible here, since a much larger clone lies one base away. The rearrangement links TRBV29-1 to TRBJ2-7; D possibly uses TRBD1 or TRBD2 (5 bases each). CDR3 size: 15 residues. Germline assignment: CDR1 SQVTM and CDR2 ANQGSEA. DNA for the CDR3: TGCAGCGCCCTACTGGGGGTGAGGCGCTCCTACGAGCAGCACTTC. This codes for CSALLGVRRSYEQHF.